This TCR beta chain was sequenced for a study of OX40 agonist ivuxolimab in advanced cancers. Study as a whole: Ivuxolimab, an agonistic anti-OX40 (CD134) antibody, was given to patients. Hepatocellular carcinoma, melanoma, renal cell or head and neck cancer was diagnosed in the dose-escalation patients. Ivuxolimab, which patients received intravenously every 2 weeks, was dosed at 0.01 to 10 mg/kg.

Per the germline V gene, CDR1 is ENHRY and CDR2 is SYGVKD. Trimming took 6 bases from V and 0 from J; bases not matched to a gene: 5. This CDR3 is 16 amino acids long. Clones were read by immunoSEQ multiplex PCR, and TCRdb kept only the in-frame ones, dropping some. The sample lists roughly 20,000 clones; over 80% were seen once. Sampling of blood occurred at baseline, cycle 4 day 1, and cycle 7 day 1. The rearrangement uses TRBV10-3 and TRBJ2-6, with 7 bases matching TRBD1. This TCR came from an adult with an advanced solid tumor such as melanoma, head and neck, liver or kidney cancer. Material: CD4+ or CD8+ T cells sorted from blood, obtained in a trial of the OX40 agonist ivuxolimab. The CDR3 loop reads CAIRRAGGSGANVLTF. The CDR3 region has the DNA TGTGCCATCAGACGGGCAGGGGGCTCTGGGGCCAACGTCCTGACTTTC.